This section outlines one T cell receptor (beta chain) sequence together with its context. Primers for the PCR totalled 60 Vbeta and 13 Jbeta. Method: immunoSEQ multiplex PCR; TCRdb's copy keeps in-frame clones and lacks some. The data show approximately 150,000 clones, around 75% seen once. The ends lost 5 bases at V and 7 bases at J; junction bases unmatched: 12. The CDR3 is made up of 15 amino acids. In germline, CDR1 is LNHDA, CDR2 SQIVND (reference sequence). The sample belongs to a study of cytomegalovirus exposure and HLA in healthy donors. The receptor was isolated from a female donor in good health and CMV-seronegative. The chain carries TRBV19 and TRBJ1-2, with 8 bases lining up with TRBD1. Sequencing was done on a sample of PBMCs. In DNA form, the CDR3 reads TGTGCCAGTAGTCCATTCGTAGGGACAGGTGGTGGCTACACCTTC. Amino acid sequence: CASSPFVGTGGGYTF.